This is a list of T cell receptor beta chains from one sample in a study of T cells after yellow fever vaccination. Using its own MiXCR run on the 5' RACE reads, TCRdb lists one record per CDR3 protein. The data show a few hundred thousand distinct CDR3 sequences, roughly 21% seen once. The source material was PBMCs, sampled 15 days after the yellow fever booster vaccination. These receptors all come from a man aged 30 to 39 who received the YFV17D yellow fever vaccine. Both conserved end residues are part of each CDR3.

>TRBV29-1
CSGRQGLDEQYF
>TRBV20-1
CSARVAPQGGTQYF
>TRBV12-3/TRBV12-4
CASSHLVSNQPQHF
>TRBV5-5
CASSGRQSSYEQYF
>TRBV5-1
CASSLGQHTGYTF
>TRBV10-1
CASWDISGANVLTF
>TRBV10-2
CASTPDRGYEQYF
>TRBV18
CASSPIDTGAGNTEAFF
>TRBV20-1
CSAPHYSLQETQYF
>TRBV10-3
CAISEWGEPGLAGSTDTQYF
>TRBV9
CASSVDWQETQYF
>TRBV7-2
CASSRAVISYNEQFF
>TRBV5-1
CASSLTSGSTYEQFF
>TRBV20-1
CSASARGYGYTF
>TRBV20-1
CSAQTSSGRGGDIQYF
>TRBV7-9
CASSHTRLAENYNEQFF
>TRBV4-2
CASSPQRGSLTDTQYF
>TRBV27
CASSERTVREQFF